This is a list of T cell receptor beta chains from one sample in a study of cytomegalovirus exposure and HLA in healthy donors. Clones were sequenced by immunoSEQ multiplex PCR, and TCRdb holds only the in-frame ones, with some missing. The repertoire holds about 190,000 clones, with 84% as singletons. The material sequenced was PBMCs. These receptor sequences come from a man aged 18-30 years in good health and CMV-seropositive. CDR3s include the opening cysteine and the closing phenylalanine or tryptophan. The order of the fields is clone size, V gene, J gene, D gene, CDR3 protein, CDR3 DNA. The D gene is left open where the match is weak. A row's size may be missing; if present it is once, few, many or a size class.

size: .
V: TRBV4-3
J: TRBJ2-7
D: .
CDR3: CASSQDMSQGKYF
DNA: TGCGCCAGCAGCCAAGATATGAGCCAGGGAAAGTACTTC

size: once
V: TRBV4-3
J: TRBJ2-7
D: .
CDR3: CASSLRRAMVSYEQYF
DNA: TGCGCCAGCAGCCTCAGGCGGGCCATGGTATCCTACGAGCAGTACTTC

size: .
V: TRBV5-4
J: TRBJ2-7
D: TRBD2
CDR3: CASSNSGRGYEQYF
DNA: TGTGCCAGCAGCAATAGCGGGAGGGGCTACGAGCAGTACTTC

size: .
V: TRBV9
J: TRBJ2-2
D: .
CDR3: CASSVAGRVSGELFF
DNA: TGTGCCAGCAGCGTAGCTGGGCGGGTGTCCGGGGAGCTGTTTTTT

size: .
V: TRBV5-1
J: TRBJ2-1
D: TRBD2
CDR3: CASSLGGGRDHEQFF
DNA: TGCGCCAGCAGCTTAGGGGGCGGGAGGGACCATGAGCAGTTCTTC

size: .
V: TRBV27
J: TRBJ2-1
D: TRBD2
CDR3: CASSLAAGGGYNEQFF
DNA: TGTGCCAGCAGTCTAGCAGCGGGGGGAGGGTACAATGAGCAGTTCTTC

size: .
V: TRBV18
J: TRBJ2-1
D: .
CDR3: CASSPGGQLVFQFF
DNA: TGTGCCAGCTCACCGGGGGGGCAATTGGTTTTTCAGTTCTTC

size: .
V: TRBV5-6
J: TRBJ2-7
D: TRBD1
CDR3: CASSLEGQALGQYF
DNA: TGTGCCAGCAGCTTGGAGGGACAGGCCTTGGGGCAGTACTTC

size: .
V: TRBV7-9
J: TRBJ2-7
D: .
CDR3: CASSLVGQVNYEQYF
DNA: TGTGCCAGCAGCTTAGTGGGCCAGGTAAACTACGAGCAGTACTTC

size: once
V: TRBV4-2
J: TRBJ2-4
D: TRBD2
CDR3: CASSQEVAGGILAKNIQYF
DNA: TGTGCCAGCAGCCAAGAGGTAGCGGGAGGGATACTAGCCAAAAACATTCAGTACTTC

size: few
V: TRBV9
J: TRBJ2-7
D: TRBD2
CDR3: CASSLGGREEQYF
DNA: TGTGCCAGCTCACTGGGCGGGAGGGAAGAGCAGTACTTC

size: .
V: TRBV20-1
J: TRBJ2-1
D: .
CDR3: CIPIRGNEQFF
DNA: TGCATTCCCATTAGGGGCAATGAGCAGTTCTTC

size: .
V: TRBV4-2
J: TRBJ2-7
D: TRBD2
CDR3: CASSQALQTSGGLF
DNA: TGTGCCAGCAGCCAAGCTCTGCAGACTAGCGGAGGACTATTC

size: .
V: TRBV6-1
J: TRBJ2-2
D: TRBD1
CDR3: CASSAGQGARAGELFF
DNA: TGTGCCAGCAGTGCCGGGCAGGGGGCTAGAGCCGGGGAGCTGTTTTTT

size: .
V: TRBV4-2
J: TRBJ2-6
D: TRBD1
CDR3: CASSQFDETGSGANVLTF
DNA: TGTGCCAGCAGCCAATTCGACGAGACAGGGTCTGGGGCCAACGTCCTGACTTTC

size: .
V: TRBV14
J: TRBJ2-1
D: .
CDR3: CASSLGWTGGNEQFF
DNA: TGTGCCAGCAGCCTAGGCTGGACTGGTGGCAATGAGCAGTTCTTC

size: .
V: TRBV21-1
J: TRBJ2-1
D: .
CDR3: CASSKARLAGNEQFF
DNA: TGTGCCAGCAGCAAAGCAAGGCTAGCGGGAAACGAGCAGTTCTTC

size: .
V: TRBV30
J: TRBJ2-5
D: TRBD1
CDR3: CAWVGSGQGSETQYF
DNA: TGTGCCTGGGTGGGATCGGGACAGGGATCGGAGACCCAGTACTTC

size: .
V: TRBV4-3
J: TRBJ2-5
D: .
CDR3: CASSSRGGETQYF
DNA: TGCGCCAGCAGCTCCAGGGGTGGGGAGACCCAGTACTTC

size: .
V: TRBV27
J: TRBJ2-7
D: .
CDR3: CASSPYPGTPSSYEQYF
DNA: TGTGCCAGCAGCCCATATCCCGGGACACCGAGCTCCTACGAGCAGTACTTC

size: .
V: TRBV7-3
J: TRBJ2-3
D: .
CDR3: CASSLRVSGTDTQYF
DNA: TGTGCCAGCAGCTTACGGGTTAGCGGCACAGATACGCAGTATTTT

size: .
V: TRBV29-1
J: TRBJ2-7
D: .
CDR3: CSVEVTGSYEQYF
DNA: TGCAGCGTTGAAGTGACAGGATCCTACGAGCAGTACTTC

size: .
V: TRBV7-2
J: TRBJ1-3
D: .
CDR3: CASSPRGSGNTIYF
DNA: TGTGCCAGCAGCCCCCGGGGCTCTGGAAACACCATATATTTT

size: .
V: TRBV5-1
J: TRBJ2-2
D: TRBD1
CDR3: CASSFGQGHTGELFF
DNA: TGCGCCAGCAGTTTTGGACAGGGTCACACCGGGGAGCTGTTTTTT

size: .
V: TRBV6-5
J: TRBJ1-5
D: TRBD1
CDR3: CASTPRGQGNQPQHF
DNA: TGTGCCAGCACCCCCCGGGGACAGGGCAATCAGCCCCAGCATTTT

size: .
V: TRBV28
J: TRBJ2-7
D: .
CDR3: CASSREPIAEQYF
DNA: TGTGCCAGCAGTCGTGAACCTATCGCCGAGCAGTACTTC

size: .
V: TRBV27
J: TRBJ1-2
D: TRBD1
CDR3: CASSSGTGTNYGYTF
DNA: TGTGCCAGCAGTTCCGGGACAGGGACCAACTATGGCTACACCTTC

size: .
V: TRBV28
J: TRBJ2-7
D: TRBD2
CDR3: CASSMGGYEQYF
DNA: TGTGCCAGCTCAATGGGGGGGTACGAGCAGTACTTC

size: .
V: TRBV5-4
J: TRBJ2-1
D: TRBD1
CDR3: CASHGTGVSNEQFF
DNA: TGTGCCAGTCACGGGACAGGGGTCTCCAATGAGCAGTTCTTC

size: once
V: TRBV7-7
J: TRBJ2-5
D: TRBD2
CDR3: CASSPRGSGMKETQYF
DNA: TGTGCCAGCAGCCCTAGAGGTAGCGGGATGAAAGAGACCCAGTACTTC

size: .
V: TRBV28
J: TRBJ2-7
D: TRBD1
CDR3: CASRRTGGFDEQYF
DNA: TGTGCCAGCAGAAGGACAGGGGGCTTCGACGAGCAGTACTTC

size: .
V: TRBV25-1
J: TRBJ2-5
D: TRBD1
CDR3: CASSEYGTGQETQYF
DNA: TGTGCCAGCAGTGAATATGGGACAGGGCAAGAGACCCAGTACTTC

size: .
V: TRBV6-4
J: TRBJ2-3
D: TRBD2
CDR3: CASSDGTSGEDTQYF
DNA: TGTGCCAGCAGTGACGGGACTAGCGGTGAAGATACGCAGTATTTT

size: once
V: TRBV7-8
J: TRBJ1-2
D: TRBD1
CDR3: CASKGDTVGTETNYGYTF
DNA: TGTGCCAGCAAGGGAGATACTGTCGGGACAGAAACTAACTATGGCTACACCTTC

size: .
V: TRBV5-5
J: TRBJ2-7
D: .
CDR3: CASSRIRQRYEQYF
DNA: TGTGCCAGCAGCCGTATAAGACAACGGTACGAGCAGTACTTC

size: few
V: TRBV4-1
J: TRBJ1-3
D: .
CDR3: CASSQAGTGNTIYF
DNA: TGCGCCAGCAGCCAAGCCGGTACCGGAAACACCATATATTTT

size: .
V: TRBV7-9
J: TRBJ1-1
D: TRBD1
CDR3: CASSPGTATSTEAFF
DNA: TGTGCCAGCAGCCCCGGGACAGCAACGAGCACTGAAGCTTTCTTT

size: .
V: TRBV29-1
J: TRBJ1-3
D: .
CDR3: CSIDSTSGNTIYF
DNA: TGCAGCATTGACAGTACCTCTGGAAACACCATATATTTT

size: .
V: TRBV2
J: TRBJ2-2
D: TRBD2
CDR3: CASRREGLTGELFF
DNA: TGTGCCAGCAGGCGGGAGGGCCTCACCGGGGAGCTGTTTTTT

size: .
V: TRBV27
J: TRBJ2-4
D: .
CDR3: CASRGRNIQYF
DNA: TGTGCCAGCAGGGGGAGGAACATTCAGTACTTC

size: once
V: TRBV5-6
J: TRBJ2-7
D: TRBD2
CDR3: CASNQPWGSGSYEQYF
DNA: TGTGCCAGCAACCAACCCTGGGGTAGCGGGAGTTACGAGCAGTACTTC

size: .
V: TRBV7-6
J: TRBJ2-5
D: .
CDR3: CASSPWGSGQETQYF
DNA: TGTGCCAGCAGCCCCTGGGGTAGCGGCCAAGAGACCCAGTACTTC

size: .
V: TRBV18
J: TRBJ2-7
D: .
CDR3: CASSPPGRGALSGEQYF
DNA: TGTGCCAGCTCACCACCGGGGAGGGGGGCCCTTTCGGGGGAGCAGTACTTC

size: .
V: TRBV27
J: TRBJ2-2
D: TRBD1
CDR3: CATTDRDNTGELFF
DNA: TGTGCCACGACGGACAGGGATAACACCGGGGAGCTGTTTTTT

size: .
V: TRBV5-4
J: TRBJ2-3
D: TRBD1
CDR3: CASSRGTGEVLGLDTQYF
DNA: TGTGCCAGCAGTAGGGGGACAGGGGAAGTATTGGGGCTAGATACGCAGTATTTT